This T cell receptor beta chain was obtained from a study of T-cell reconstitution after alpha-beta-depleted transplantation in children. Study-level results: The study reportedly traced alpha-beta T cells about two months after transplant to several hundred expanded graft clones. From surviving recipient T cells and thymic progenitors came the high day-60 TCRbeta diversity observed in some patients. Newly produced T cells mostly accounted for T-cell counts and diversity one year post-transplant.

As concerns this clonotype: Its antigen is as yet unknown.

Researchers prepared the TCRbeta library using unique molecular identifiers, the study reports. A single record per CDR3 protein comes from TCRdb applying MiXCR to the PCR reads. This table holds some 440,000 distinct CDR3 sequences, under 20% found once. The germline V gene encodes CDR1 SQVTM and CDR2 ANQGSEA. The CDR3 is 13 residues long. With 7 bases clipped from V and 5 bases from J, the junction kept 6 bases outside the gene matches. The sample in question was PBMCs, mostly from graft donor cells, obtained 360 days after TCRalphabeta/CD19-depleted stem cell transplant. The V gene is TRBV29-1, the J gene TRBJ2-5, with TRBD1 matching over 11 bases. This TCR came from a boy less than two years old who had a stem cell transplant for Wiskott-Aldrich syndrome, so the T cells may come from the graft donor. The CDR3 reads CSAWTGGGETQYF. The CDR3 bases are TGCAGCGCTTGGACAGGGGGCGGGGAGACCCAGTACTTC.